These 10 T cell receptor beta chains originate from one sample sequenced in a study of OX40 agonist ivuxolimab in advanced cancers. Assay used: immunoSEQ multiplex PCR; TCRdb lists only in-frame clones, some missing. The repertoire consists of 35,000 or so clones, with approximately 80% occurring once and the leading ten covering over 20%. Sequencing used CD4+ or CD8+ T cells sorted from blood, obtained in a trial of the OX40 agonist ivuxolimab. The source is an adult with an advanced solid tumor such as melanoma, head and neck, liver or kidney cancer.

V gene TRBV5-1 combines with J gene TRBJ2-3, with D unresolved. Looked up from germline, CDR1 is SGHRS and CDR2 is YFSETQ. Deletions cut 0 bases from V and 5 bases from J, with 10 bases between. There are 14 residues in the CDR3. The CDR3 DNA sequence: TGCGCCAGCAGCTTGGTTCTGAGCGTAGATACGCAGTATTTT. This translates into CASSLVLSVDTQYF.

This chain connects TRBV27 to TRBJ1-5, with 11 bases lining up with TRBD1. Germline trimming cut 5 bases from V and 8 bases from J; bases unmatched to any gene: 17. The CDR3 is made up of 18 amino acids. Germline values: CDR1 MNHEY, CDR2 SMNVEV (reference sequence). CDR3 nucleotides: TGTGCCAGCAGTATCCGGTCGTCCTGGACAGGGGGCGCAGAGCCCCAGCATTTT. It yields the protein CASSIRSSWTGGAEPQHF.

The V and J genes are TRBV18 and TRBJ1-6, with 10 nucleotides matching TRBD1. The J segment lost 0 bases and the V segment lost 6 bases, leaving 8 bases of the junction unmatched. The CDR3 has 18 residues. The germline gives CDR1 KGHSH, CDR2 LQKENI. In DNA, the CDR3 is TGTGCCAGCTCGACGTCGGGACAGGGGAGCTCCTATAATTCACCCCTCCACTTT. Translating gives CASSTSGQGSSYNSPLHF.

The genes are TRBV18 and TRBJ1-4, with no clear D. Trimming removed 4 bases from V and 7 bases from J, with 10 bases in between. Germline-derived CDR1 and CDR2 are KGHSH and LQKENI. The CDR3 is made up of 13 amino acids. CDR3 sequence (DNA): TGTGCCAGCTCACGCGACGCGGGTGAAAAACTGTTTTTT. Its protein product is CASSRDAGEKLFF.

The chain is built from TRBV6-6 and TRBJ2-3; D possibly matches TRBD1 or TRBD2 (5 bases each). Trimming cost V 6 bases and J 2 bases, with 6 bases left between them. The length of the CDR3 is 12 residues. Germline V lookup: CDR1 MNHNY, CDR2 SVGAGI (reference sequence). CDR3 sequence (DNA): TGTGCCAGCAGCGGGACCACAGATACGCAGTATTTT. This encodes CASSGTTDTQYF.

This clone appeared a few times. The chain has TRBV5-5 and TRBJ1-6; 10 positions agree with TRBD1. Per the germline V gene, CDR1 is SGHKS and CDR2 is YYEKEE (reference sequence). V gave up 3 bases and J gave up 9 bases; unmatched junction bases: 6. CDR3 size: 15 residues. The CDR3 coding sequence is TGTGCCAGCAGCTGGACGGACAGGGGGAGTTCACCCCTCCACTTT. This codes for CASSWTDRGSSPLHF.

CDR3: CASSLYTSAYNEQFF. CDR3 nucleotide sequence: TGCGCCAGCAGCTTGTACACTAGCGCCTACAATGAGCAGTTCTTC. The chain has TRBV5-1 and TRBJ2-1, with TRBD2 identical over 7 bases. This CDR3 comprises 15 residues. The J segment lost 2 bases and the V segment lost 1 base, leaving 3 bases of the junction unmatched. CDR1 is SGHRS, CDR2 YFSETQ, per germline.

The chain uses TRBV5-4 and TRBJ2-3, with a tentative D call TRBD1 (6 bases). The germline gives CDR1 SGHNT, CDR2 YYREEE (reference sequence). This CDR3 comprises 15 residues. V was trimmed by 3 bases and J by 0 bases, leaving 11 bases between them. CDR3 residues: CASSYRVSSTDTQYF. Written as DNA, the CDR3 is TGTGCCAGCAGCTACAGGGTTTCTAGCACAGATACGCAGTATTTT.

This CDR3 reads CASSRPGFTQETQYF. The CDR3 DNA reads as TGTGCCAGCAGTAGACCGGGATTCACCCAAGAGACCCAGTACTTC. The rearrangement links TRBV6-1 to TRBJ2-5; D might be TRBD2 (5 bases). Germline CDR1 and CDR2: MNHNS and SASEGT. V gave up 5 bases and J gave up 1 base, with 14 bases separating them. This CDR3 is built from 15 residues.

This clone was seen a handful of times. The CDR3 bases are TGTGCCTGGAGCCGACAGGGGGTACTTCATCAGCCCCAGCATTTT. This sequence encodes CAWSRQGVLHQPQHF. The rearrangement uses TRBV30 and TRBJ1-5; 9 bases line up with TRBD1. The CDR3 is 15 amino acids. In germline, CDR1 is GTSNPN, CDR2 SVGIG (reference sequence). The junction had 8 bases not matched to a gene; V was cut back by 3 bases and J by 5 bases.